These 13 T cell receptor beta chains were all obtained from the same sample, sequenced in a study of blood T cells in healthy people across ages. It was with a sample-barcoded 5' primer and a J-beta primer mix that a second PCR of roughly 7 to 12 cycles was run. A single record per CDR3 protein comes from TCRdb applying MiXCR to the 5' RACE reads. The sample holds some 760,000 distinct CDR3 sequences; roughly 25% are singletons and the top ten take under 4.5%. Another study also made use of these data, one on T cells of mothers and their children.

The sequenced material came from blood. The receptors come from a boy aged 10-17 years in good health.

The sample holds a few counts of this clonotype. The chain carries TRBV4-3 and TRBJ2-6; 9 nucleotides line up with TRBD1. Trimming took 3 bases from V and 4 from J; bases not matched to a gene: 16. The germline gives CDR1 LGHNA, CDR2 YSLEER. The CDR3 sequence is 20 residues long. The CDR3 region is CASSQSNPGTGKTGANVLTF. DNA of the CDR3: TGCGCCAGCAGCCAGTCCAACCCCGGGACAGGGAAAACCGGGGCCAACGTCCTGACTTTC.

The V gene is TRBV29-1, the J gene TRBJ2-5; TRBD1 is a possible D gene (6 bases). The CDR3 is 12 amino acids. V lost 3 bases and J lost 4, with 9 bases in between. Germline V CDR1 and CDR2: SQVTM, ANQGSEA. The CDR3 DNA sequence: TGCAGCGTTGAGCCAGGGGCAGAGACCCAGTACTTC. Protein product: CSVEPGAETQYF.

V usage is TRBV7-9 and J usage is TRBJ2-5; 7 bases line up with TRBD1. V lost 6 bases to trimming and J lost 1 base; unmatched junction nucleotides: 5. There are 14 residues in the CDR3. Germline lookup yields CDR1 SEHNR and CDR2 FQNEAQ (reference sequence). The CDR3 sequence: CASRPGQLQETQYF. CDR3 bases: TGTGCCAGCAGACCGGGACAGCTCCAAGAGACCCAGTACTTC.

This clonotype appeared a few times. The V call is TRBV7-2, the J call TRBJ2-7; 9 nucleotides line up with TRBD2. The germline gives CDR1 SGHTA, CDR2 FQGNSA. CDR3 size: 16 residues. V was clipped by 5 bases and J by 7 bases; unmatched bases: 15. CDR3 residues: CASSEPGLAPEEEQYF. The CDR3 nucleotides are TGTGCCAGCAGCGAACCGGGACTAGCTCCTGAGGAGGAGCAGTACTTC.

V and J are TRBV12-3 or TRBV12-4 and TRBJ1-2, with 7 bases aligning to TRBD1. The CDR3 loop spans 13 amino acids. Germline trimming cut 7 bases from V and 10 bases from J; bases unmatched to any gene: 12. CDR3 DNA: TGTGCCAGCACTCTAGGGGGGGGACAGCTCTACACCTTC. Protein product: CASTLGGGQLYTF.

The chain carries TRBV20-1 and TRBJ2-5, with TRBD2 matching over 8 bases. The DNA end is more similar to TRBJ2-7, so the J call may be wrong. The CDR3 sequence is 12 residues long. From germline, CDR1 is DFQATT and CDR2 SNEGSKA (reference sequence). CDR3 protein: CSASLAGYEQYF. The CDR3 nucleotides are TGCAGTGCTAGTCTAGCGGGCTACGAGCAGTACTTC.

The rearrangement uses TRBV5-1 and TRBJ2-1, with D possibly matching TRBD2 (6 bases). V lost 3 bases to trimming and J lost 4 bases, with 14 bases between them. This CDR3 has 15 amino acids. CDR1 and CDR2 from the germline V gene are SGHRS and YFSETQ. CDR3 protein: CASSSVAVGYNEQFF. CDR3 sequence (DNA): TGCGCCAGCAGCTCGGTAGCGGTGGGGTACAATGAGCAGTTCTTC.

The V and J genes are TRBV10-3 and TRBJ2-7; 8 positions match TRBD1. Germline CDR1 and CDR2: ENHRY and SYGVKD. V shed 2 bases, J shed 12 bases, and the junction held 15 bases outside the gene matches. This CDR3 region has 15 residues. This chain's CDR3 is CAISEQPDRVQIRYF. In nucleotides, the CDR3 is TGTGCCATCAGTGAGCAACCGGACAGGGTCCAAATTCGGTACTTC.

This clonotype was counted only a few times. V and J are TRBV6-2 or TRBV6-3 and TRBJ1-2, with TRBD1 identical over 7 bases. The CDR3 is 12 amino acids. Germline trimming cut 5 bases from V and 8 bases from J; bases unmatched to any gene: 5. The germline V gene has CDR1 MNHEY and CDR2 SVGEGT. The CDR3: CASSDRARGYTF. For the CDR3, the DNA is TGTGCCAGCAGTGACAGGGCCCGAGGCTACACCTTC.

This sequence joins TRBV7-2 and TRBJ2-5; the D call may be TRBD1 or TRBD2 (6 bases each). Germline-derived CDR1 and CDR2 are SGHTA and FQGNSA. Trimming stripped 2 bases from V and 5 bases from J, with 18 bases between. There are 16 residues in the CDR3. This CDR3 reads CASSLYGVGGRETQYF. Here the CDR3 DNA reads TGTGCCAGCAGCTTATACGGGGTTGGGGGGCGGGAGACCCAGTACTTC.

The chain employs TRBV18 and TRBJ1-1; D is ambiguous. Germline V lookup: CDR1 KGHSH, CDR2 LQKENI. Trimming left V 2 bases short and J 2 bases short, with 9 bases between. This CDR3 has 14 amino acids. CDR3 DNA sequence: TGTGCCAGCTCACCAGTCGAGAGCAACACTGAAGCTTTCTTT. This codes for CASSPVESNTEAFF.

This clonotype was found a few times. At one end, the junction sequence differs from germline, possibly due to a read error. This chain's CDR3 is CASGPGTYSSSYNEQFF. The CDR3 DNA follows: TGTGCTAGTGGCCCTGGTACGTACAGCAGCTCCTACAATGAGCAATTCTTC. The chain joins TRBV12-5 to TRBJ2-1; D is uncertain. The CDR3 covers 17 residues. Germline V gene lookup returns CDR1 LGHNT and CDR2 FRNRAP.

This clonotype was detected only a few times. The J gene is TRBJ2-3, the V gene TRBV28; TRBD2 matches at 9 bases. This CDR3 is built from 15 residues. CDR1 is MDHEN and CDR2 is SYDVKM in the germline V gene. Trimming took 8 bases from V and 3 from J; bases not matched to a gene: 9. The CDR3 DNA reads TGTGCCAGCTATCCGATAGCGGGGGAGACAGATACGCAGTATTTT. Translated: CASYPIAGETDTQYF.